This entry describes one T cell receptor beta chain. What it binds is not known. There are 15 residues in the CDR3. V shed 1 base and J shed 0 bases, with 9 bases lying between them. The germline CDR1 and CDR2 sequences are SGHVS and FQNEAQ. This sample stems from a study of T cell responses to AZD1222 COVID-19 vaccine. The study pooled second doses at about 4 or about 12 weeks. General study points: The study reported that nearly half of spike-specific TCRs target unmutated variant regions. Spike-wide vaccine-associated CD4 TCRs dominated at 160-218 and 743-854. Repertoires in all cases were sampled only once the peak T cell response had passed.

Using immunoSEQ multiplex PCR, the repertoire was profiled, and TCRdb retains in-frame clones only, with some absent. The sample records more than 75,000 clones, 80% to 95% being singletons. This TCR was sampled from an adult who received the AZD1222 COVID-19 vaccine. The sequences come from peripheral blood, collected 28 days after the second AZD1222 dose. This rearrangement joins TRBV7-8 to TRBJ1-1; D remains ambiguous. CDR3 sequence: CASSLDGRMNTEAFF. CDR3 bases: TGTGCCAGCAGCTTAGACGGCCGGATGAACACTGAAGCTTTCTTT.